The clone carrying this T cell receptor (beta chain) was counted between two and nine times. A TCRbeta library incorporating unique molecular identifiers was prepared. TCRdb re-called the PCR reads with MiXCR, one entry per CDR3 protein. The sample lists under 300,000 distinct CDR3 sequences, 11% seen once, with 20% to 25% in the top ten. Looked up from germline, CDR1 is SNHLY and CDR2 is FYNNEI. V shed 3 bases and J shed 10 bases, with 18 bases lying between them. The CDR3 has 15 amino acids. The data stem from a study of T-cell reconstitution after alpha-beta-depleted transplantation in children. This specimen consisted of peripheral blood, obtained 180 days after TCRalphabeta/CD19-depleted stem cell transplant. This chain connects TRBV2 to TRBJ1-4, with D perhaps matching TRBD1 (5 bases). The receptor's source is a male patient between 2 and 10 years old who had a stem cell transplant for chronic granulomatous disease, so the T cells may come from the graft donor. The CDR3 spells CASSDDRTNERKLFF. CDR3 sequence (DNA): TGTGCCAGCAGTGATGACAGAACGAATGAAAGAAAACTGTTTTTT. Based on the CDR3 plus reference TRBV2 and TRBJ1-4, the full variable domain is EPEVTQTPSHQVTQMGQEVILRCVPISNHLYFYWYRQILGQKVEFLVSFYNNEISEKSEIFDDQFSVERPDGSNFTLKIRSTKLEDSAMYFCASSDDRTNERKLFFGSGTQLSVL.